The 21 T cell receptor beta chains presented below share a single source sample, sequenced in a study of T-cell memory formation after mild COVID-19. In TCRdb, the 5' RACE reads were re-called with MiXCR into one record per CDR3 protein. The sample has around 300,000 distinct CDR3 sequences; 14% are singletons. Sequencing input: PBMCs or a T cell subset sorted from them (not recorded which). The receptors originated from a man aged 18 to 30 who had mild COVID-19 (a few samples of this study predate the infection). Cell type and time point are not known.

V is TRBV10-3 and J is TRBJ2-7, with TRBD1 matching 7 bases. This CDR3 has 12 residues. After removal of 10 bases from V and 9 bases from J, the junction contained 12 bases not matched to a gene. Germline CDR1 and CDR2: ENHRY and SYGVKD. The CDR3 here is CATGWTGSVQYV. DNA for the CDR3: TGTGCCACAGGGTGGACAGGTAGTGTGCAGTACGTC.

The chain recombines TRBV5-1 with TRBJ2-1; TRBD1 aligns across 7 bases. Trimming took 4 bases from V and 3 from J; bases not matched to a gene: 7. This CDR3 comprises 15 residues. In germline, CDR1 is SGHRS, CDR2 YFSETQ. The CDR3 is CASSQTGTDYNEQFF. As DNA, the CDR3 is TGCGCCAGCAGCCAAACCGGGACAGACTACAATGAGCAGTTCTTC.

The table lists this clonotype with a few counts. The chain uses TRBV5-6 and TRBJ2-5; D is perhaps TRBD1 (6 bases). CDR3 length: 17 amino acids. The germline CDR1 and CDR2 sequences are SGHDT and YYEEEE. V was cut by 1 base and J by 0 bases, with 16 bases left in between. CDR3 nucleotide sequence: TGTGCCAGCAGCTTGTATGATAGGGACAAAAACCAAGAGACCCAGTACTTC. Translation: CASSLYDRDKNQETQYF.

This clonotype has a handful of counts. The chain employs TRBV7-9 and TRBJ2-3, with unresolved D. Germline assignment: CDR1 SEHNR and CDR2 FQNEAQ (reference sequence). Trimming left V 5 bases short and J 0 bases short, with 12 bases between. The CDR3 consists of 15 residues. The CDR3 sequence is CASSPTLGSTDTQYF. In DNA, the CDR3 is TGTGCCAGCAGCCCGACCCTGGGGAGCACAGATACGCAGTATTTT.

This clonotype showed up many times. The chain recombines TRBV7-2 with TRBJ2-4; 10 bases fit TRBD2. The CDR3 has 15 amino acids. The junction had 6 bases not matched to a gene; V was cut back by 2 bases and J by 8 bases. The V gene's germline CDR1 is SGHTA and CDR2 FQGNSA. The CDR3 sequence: CASSLPSGGSYIQYF. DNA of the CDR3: TGTGCCAGCAGCTTACCTAGCGGGGGTTCATACATTCAGTACTTC.

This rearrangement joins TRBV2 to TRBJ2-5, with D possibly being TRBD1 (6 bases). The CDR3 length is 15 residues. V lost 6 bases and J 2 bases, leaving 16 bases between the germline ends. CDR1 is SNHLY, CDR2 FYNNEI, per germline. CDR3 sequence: CASSEQGREQETQYF. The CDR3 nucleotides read TGTGCCAGCAGCGAACAGGGAAGGGAGCAAGAGACCCAGTACTTC.

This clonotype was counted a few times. As DNA, the CDR3 is TGTGCCAGCAGCCAGTTTCCAGGGGCACCCGAGCAGTACGTC. This codes for CASSQFPGAPEQYV. The chain uses TRBV3-1 and TRBJ2-7; D perhaps matches TRBD1 (6 bases). Germline CDR1 reads LGHDT; CDR2 reads YNNKEL (reference sequence). V was shortened by 3 bases and J by 6 bases, with 15 bases between the two germline ends. The CDR3 consists of 14 residues.

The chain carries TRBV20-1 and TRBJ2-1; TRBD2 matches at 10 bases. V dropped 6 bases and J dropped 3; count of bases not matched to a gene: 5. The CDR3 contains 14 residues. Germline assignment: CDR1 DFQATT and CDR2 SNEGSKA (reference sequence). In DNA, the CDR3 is TGCAGTGCCCGGGTAGCGGGGGGCTACAATGAGCAGTTCTTC. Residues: CSARVAGGYNEQFF.

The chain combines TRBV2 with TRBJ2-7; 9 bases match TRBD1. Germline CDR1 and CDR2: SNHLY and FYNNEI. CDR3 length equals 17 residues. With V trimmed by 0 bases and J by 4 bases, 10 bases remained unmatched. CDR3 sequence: CASSEALGTGSIYEQYF. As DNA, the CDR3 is TGTGCCAGCAGTGAAGCGCTTGGGACAGGGAGTATTTACGAGCAGTACTTC.

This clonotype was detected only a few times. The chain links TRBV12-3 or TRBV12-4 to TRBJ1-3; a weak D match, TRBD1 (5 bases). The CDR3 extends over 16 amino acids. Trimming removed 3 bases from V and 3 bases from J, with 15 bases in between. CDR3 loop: CASSFMGPALGNTIYF. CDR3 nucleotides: TGTGCCAGCAGTTTTATGGGGCCGGCACTTGGAAACACCATATATTTT.

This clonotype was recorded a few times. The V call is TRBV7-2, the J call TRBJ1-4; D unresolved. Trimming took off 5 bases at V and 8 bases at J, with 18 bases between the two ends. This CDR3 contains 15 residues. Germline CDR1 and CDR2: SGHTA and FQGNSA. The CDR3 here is CASSHYGPSIEKLFF. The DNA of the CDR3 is TGTGCCAGCAGCCACTACGGTCCGTCTATAGAAAAACTGTTTTTT.

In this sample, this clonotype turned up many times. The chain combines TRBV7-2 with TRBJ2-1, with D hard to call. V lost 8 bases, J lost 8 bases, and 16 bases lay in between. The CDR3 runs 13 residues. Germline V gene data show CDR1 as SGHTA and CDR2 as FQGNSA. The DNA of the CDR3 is TGTGCCAGCCAAGGTCCACTCAGCGATGAGCAGTTCTTC. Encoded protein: CASQGPLSDEQFF.

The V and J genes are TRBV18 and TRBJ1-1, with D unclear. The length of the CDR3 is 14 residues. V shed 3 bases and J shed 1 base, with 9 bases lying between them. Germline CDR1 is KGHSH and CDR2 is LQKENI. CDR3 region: CASSPSDWNTEAFF. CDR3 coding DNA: TGTGCCAGCTCACCCTCGGACTGGAACACTGAAGCTTTCTTT.

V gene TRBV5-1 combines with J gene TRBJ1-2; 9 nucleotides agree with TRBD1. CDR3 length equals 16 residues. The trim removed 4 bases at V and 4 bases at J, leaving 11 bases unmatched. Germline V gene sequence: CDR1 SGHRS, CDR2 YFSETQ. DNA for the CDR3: TGCGCCAGCAGCATCCGACAGGGGGGGTTCGGCTATGGCTACACCTTC. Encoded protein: CASSIRQGGFGYGYTF.

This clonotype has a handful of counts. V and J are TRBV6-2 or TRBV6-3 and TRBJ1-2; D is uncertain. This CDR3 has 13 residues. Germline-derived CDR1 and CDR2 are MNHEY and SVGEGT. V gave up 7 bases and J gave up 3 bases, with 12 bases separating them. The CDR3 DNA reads TGTGCCAGCACACCCCCAGGATACTATGGCTACACCTTC. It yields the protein CASTPPGYYGYTF.

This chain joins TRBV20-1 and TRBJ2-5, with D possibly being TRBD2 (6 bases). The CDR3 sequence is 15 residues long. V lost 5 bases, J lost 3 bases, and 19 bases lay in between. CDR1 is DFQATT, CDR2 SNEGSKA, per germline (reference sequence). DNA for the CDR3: TGCAGTGCTTTCCGCCGAGGGACGGGGGAAGAGACCCAGTACTTC. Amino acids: CSAFRRGTGEETQYF.

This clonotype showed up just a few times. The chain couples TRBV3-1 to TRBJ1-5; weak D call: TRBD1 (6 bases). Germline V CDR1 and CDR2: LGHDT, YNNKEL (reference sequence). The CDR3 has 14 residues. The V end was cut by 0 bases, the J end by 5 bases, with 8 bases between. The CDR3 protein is CASSQEGHHQPQHF. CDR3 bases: TGTGCCAGCAGCCAAGAGGGACATCATCAGCCCCAGCATTTT.

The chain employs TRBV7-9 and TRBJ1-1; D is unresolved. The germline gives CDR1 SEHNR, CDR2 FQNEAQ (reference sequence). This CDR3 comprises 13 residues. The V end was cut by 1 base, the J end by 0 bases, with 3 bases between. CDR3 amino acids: CASSLDVNTEAFF. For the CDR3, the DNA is TGTGCCAGCAGCTTAGACGTGAACACTGAAGCTTTCTTT.

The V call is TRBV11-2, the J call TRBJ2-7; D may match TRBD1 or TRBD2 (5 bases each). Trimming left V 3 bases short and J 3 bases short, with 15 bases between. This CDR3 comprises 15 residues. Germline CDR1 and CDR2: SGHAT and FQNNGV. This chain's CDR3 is CASSFGEGTHYEQYF. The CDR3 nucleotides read TGTGCCAGCAGCTTCGGGGAAGGGACCCACTACGAGCAGTACTTC.

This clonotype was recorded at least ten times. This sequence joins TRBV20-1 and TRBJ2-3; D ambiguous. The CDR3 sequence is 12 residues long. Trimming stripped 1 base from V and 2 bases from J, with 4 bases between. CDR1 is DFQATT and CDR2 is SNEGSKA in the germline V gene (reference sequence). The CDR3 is CSARGPTDTQYF. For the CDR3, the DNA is TGCAGTGCTAGAGGCCCCACAGATACGCAGTATTTT.

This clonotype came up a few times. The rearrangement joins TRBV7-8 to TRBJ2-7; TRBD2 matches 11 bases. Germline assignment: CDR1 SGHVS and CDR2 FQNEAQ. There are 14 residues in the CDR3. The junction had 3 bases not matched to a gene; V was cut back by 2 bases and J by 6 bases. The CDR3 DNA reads TGTGCCAGCAGCTTACGGGGACTAGCGGTCGAGCAGTACTTC. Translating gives CASSLRGLAVEQYF.